One TCR beta chain is described in this entry. No antigen is known for it. This CDR3 contains 14 residues. V lost 4 bases, J lost 6 bases, and 16 bases lay in between. Germline CDR1 reads MNHNS; CDR2 reads SASEGT. These data belong to a study of shared clonotypes between healthy human individuals. The overall study: Plates per donor: three CD4 naive, three CD4 memory, two CD8 naive, one CD8 memory.

At deep level, the assay was performed. Sequencing used immunoSEQ multiplex PCR; TCRdb keeps in-frame clones, though not all of them. The profile shows 85,000 to 100,000 clones, 67% of them singletons. CCR7-negative CD45RA+ TemRA cells were combined with CD45RO+ cells to form CD8 memory. Study results and limitations: Compared with clonotypes that all four donors shared, non-shared clonotypes had lower generation probabilities.

The sequence came from a man younger than 40 in good health. Sequencing was carried out using memory CD8+ T cells sorted from blood. Stated subset: CD45RO+ cells pooled with CCR7-negative TemRA cells. The rearrangement links TRBV6-1 to TRBJ2-7, with D unclear. The DNA for the CDR3 is TGTGCCAGCAGTGGTGGCAGCCAGGTTTCCGAGCAGTACTTC. Its translation is CASSGGSQVSEQYF.